This TCR beta chain came from a study of blood T cells in healthy people across ages. General study findings and limits: TCR beta diversity tracked closely with naive T cell percentage.

Together with a sample-barcoded 5' primer, a J-beta primer mix was included in a second PCR lasting roughly 6 to 12 cycles. TCRdb re-called the 5' RACE reads with MiXCR, one entry per CDR3 protein. This sample has approximately 400,000 distinct CDR3 sequences, with roughly half found just once. The junction had 6 bases not matched to a gene; V was cut back by 6 bases and J by 2 bases. CDR1 MDHEN and CDR2 SYDVKM come from the germline V gene. The CDR3 extends over 14 amino acids. Healthy Caucasian individuals from Russia aged about 6 to 95 served as donors. Isolation of PBMCs gave at least 7 million cells per sample. This clonotype was seen a handful of times. Its antigen remains unidentified.

The J gene is TRBJ1-2, the V gene TRBV28, with 7 nucleotides matching TRBD1. Sample: blood. The TCR originated in a man between 60 and 75 years old in good health. CDR3 in DNA: TGTGCCAGCAGAGACCCGGGACAGAACTATGGCTACACCTTC. It codes for CASRDPGQNYGYTF.